These 5 T cell receptor beta chains were all obtained from the same sample, sequenced in a study of blood T cell repertoires in COVID-19. Sequencing was performed with immunoSEQ multiplex PCR; in TCRdb, only in-frame clones are kept and a portion is missing. This table has about 93,000 clones, 89% appearing once. The source material was peripheral blood. These receptors were obtained from a man aged 55 to 70 with COVID-19, enrolled during active disease.

This chain uses TRBV7-8 with TRBJ1-1; tentative D call: TRBD1 (6 bases). Germline CDR1 is SGHVS and CDR2 is FQNEAQ. The CDR3 length is 15 residues. Trimming took 4 bases from V and 3 from J, leaving 15 bases between them. CDR3 loop: CASSSPGDGDTEAFF. CDR3 nucleotides: TGTGCCAGCAGCTCCCCAGGGGATGGCGACACTGAAGCTTTCTTT.

The V and J genes are TRBV6-5 and TRBJ1-5; D remains unclear. Trimming took 4 bases from V and 7 from J, leaving 14 bases between them. Germline V gene data show CDR1 as MNHEY and CDR2 as SVGAGI. The CDR3 extends over 14 amino acids. The CDR3 loop reads CASSFTSVGQPQHF. CDR3 nucleotide sequence: TGTGCCAGCAGTTTCACCTCCGTCGGGCAGCCCCAGCATTTT.

In this sample, this clone turned up a few times. The chain uses TRBV5-5 and TRBJ1-5, with TRBD1 as a possible D gene (6 bases). Trimming left V 0 bases short and J 6 bases short, with 16 bases between. CDR1 and CDR2 (germline): SGHKS, YYEKEE (reference sequence). CDR3 length: 16 amino acids. CDR3 bases: TGTGCCAGCAGCTTGGTCCCAGGGGTCGACAGTCAGCCCCAGCATTTT. As protein: CASSLVPGVDSQPQHF.

DNA of the CDR3: TGTGCCAGCAGTGCTGGCTCAGCGAACAATCAGCCCCAGCATTTT. Protein: CASSAGSANNQPQHF. The gene calls are TRBV2 and TRBJ1-5; D ambiguous. The CDR3 has 15 residues. CDR1 is SNHLY, CDR2 FYNNEI, per germline. V lost 4 bases and J 3 bases, leaving 13 bases between the germline ends.

The chain has TRBV7-9 and TRBJ1-2; D not certain. V was clipped by 0 bases and J by 6 bases, with 11 bases between them. The CDR3 is 14 residues long. Germline V lookup: CDR1 SEHNR, CDR2 FQNEAQ (reference sequence). The CDR3 is CASSLAEPADGYTF. The CDR3 coding sequence is TGTGCCAGCAGCTTAGCTGAACCTGCAGATGGCTACACCTTC. The full variable domain, with the rest looked up from reference TRBV7-9 and TRBJ1-2, is DTGVSQNPRHKITKRGQNVTFRCDPISEHNRLYWYRQTLGQGPEFLTYFQNEAQLEKSRLLSDRFSAERPKGSFSTLEIQRTEQGDSAMYLCASSLAEPADGYTFGSGTRLTVV.